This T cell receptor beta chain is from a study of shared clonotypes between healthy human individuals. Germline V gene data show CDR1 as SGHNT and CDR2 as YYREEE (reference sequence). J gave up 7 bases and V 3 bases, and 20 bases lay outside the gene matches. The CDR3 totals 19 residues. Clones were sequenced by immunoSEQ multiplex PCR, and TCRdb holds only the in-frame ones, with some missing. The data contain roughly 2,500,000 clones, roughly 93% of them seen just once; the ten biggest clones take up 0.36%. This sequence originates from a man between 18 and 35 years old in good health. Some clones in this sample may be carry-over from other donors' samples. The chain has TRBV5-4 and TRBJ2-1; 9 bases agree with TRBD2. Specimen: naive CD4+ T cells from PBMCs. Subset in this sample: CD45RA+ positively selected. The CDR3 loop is CASSSFPGGVAGDGNEQFF. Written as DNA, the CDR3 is TGTGCCAGCAGCTCTTTTCCGGGGGGGGTAGCGGGAGATGGGAATGAGCAGTTCTTC. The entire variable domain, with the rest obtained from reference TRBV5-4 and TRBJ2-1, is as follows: ETGVTQSPTHLIKTRGQQVTLRCSSQSGHNTVSWYQQALGQGPQFIFQYYREEENGRGNFPPRFSGLQFPNYSSELNVNALELDDSALYLCASSSFPGGVAGDGNEQFFGPGTRLTVL.